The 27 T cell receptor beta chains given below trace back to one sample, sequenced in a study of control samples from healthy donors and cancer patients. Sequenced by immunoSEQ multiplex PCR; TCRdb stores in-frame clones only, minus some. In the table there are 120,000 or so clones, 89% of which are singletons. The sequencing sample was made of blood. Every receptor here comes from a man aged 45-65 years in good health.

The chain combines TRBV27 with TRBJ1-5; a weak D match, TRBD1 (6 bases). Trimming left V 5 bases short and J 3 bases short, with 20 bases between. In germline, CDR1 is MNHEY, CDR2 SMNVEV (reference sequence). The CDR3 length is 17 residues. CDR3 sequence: CASSLKSGTQSNQPQHF. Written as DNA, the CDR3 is TGTGCCAGCAGTCTGAAATCAGGGACACAATCCAATCAGCCCCAGCATTTT.

The CDR3 region is CASSSLDRAGYEQYF. Here the CDR3 DNA reads TGTGCCAGCAGCTCACTGGACAGGGCGGGCTACGAGCAGTACTTC. The V and J genes are TRBV11-2 and TRBJ2-7, with 8 bases lining up with TRBD1. CDR3 size: 15 residues. J lost 3 bases, V lost 4 bases, and 8 bases had no gene match. Germline CDR1 SGHAT, CDR2 FQNNGV.

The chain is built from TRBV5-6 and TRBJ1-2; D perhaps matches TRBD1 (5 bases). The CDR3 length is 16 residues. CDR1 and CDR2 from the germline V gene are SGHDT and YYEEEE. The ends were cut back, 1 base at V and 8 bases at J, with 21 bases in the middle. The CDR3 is CASSLSRDISSLGYTF. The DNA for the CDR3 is TGTGCCAGCAGCTTGTCCAGGGATATCTCCTCGTTGGGCTACACCTTC.

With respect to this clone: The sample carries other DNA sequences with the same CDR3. The CDR3 DNA reads TGTGCCAGCAGCGTATCGGTCACCGGGGAGCTGTTTTTT. As protein: CASSVSVTGELFF. The rearrangement links TRBV9 to TRBJ2-2; D is undetermined. The CDR3 runs to 13 residues. Germline V lookup: CDR1 SGDLS, CDR2 YYNGEE. Trimming shortened V by 1 base and J by 4 bases, and 5 bases separated the two germline ends.

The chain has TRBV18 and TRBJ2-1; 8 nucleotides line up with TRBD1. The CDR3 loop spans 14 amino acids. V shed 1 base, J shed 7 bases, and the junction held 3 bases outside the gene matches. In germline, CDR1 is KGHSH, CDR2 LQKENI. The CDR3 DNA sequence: TGTGCCAGCTCACCACTTGGACAGGGTAATGAGCAGTTCTTC. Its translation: CASSPLGQGNEQFF. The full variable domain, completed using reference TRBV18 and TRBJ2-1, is NAGVMQNPRHLVRRRGQEARLRCSPMKGHSHVYWYRQLPEEGLKFMVYLQKENIIDESGMPKERFSAEFPKEGPSILRIQQVVRGDSAAYFCASSPLGQGNEQFFGPGTRLTVL.

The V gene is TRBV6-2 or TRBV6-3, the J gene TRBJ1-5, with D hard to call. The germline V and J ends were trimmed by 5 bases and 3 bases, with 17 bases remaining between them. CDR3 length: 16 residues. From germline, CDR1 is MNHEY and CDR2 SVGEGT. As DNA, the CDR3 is TGTGCCAGCAGTCTCCCTGGTGGTTATAACAATCAGCCCCAGCATTTT. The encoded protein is CASSLPGGYNNQPQHF.

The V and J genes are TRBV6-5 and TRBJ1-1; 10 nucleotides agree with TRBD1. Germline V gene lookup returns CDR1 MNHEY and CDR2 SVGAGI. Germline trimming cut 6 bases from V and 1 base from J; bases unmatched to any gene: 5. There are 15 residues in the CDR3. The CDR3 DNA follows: TGTGCCAGCAGGGACAGGGGGACCACGAACACTGAAGCTTTCTTT. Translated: CASRDRGTTNTEAFF.

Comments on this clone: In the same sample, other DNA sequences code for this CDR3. The CDR3 sequence is CASSPRTDTQYF. The CDR3 nucleotides read TGTGCCAGCTCACCACGGACAGATACGCAGTATTTT. The rearrangement uses TRBV18 and TRBJ2-3; D gene ambiguous. This CDR3 region has 12 residues. Germline CDR1 KGHSH, CDR2 LQKENI. Trimming took off 1 base at V and 3 bases at J, with 2 bases between the two ends.

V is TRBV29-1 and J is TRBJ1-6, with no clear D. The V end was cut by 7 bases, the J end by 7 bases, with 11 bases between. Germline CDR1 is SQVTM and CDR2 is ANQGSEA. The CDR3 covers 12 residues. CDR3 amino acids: CSAKNQNSPLHF. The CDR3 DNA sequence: TGCAGCGCCAAGAACCAGAATTCACCCCTCCACTTT.

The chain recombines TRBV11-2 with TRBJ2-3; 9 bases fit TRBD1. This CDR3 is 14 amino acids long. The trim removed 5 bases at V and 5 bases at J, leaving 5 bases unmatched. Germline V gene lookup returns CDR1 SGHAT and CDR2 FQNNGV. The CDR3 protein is CASSRDRVVDTQYF. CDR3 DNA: TGTGCCAGCAGCCGGGACAGGGTCGTAGATACGCAGTATTTT.

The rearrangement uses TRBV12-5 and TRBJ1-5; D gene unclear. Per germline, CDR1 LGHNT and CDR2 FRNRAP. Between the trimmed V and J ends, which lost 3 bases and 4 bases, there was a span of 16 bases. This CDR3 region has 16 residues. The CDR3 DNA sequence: TGTGCTAGTGGTTTTCCGGAAGCAAAAGTAAATCAGCCCCAGCATTTT. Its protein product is CASGFPEAKVNQPQHF.

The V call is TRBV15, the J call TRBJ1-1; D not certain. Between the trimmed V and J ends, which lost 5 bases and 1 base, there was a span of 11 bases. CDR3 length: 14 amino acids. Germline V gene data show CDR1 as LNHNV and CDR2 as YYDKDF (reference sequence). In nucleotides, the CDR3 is TGTGCCACCAGCCCCGACGGGGAGAACACTGAAGCTTTCTTT. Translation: CATSPDGENTEAFF.

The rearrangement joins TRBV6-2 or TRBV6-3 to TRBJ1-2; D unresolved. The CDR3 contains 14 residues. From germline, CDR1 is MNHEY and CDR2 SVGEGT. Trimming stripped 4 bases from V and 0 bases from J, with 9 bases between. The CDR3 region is CASSWVGSNYGYTF. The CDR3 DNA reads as TGTGCCAGCAGTTGGGTTGGATCTAACTATGGCTACACCTTC.

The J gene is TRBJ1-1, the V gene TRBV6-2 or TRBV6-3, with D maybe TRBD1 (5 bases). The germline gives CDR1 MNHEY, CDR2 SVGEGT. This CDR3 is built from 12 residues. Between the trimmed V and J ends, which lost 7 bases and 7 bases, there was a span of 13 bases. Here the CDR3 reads CASTPTAGEAFF. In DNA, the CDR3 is TGTGCCAGCACCCCGACAGCCGGTGAAGCTTTCTTT.

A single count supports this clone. CDR3 amino acids: CASSYSQGGRNTEAFF. Here the CDR3 DNA reads TGTGCCAGCAGTTACTCACAGGGAGGAAGGAACACTGAAGCTTTCTTT. The V and J genes are TRBV6-2 or TRBV6-3 and TRBJ1-1; D is possibly TRBD1 (6 bases). Per germline, CDR1 MNHEY and CDR2 SVGEGT. Trimming shortened V by 0 bases and J by 1 base, and 12 bases separated the two germline ends. The CDR3 is 16 residues long.

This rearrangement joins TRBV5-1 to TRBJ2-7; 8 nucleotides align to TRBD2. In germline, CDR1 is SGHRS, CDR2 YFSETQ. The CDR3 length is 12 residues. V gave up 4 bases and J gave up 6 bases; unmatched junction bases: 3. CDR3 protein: CASSAGTSEQYF. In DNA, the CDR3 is TGCGCCAGCAGCGCCGGGACTAGCGAGCAGTACTTC.

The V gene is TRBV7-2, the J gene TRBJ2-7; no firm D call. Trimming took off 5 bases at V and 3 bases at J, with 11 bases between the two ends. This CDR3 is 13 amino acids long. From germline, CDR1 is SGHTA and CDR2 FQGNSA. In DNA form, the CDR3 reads TGTGCCAGCAGCCCCCGAGCCCTCTACGAGCAGTACTTC. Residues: CASSPRALYEQYF.

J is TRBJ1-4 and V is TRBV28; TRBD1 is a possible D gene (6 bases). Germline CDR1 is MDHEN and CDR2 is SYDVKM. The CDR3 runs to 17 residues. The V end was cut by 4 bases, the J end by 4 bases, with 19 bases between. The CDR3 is CASSSPGDTRGNEKLFF. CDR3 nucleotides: TGTGCCAGCAGTTCTCCCGGGGACACCCGTGGTAATGAAAAACTGTTTTTT. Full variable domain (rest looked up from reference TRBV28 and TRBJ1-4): DVKVTQSSRYLVKRTGEKVFLECVQDMDHENMFWYRQDPGLGLRLIYFSYDVKMKEKGDIPEGYSVSREKKERFSLILESASTNQTSMYLCASSSPGDTRGNEKLFFGSGTQLSVL.

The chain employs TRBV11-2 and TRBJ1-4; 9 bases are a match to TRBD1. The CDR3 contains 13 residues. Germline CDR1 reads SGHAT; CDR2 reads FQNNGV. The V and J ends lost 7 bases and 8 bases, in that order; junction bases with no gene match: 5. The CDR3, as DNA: TGTGCCAGCATTGGACAGGGGTACGAAAAACTGTTTTTT. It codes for CASIGQGYEKLFF.

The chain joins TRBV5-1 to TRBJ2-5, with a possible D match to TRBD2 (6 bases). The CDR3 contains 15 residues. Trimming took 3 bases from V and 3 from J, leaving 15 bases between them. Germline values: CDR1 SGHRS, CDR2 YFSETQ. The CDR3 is CASSSNTGSEETQYF. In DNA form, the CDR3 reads TGCGCCAGCAGCTCTAATACCGGGAGCGAAGAGACCCAGTACTTC.

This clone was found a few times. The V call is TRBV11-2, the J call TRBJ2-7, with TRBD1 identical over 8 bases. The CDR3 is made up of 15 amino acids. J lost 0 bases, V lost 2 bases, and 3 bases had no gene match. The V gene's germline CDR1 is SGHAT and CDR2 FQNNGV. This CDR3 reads CASSLWQGASYEQYF. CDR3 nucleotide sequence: TGTGCCAGCAGCTTATGGCAGGGGGCCTCCTACGAGCAGTACTTC.

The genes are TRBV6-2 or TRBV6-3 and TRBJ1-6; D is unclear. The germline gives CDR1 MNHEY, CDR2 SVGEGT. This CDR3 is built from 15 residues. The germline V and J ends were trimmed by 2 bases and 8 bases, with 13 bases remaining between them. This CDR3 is CASSYDGTDYSPLHF. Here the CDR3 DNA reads TGTGCCAGCAGTTACGATGGAACTGATTATTCACCCCTCCACTTT.

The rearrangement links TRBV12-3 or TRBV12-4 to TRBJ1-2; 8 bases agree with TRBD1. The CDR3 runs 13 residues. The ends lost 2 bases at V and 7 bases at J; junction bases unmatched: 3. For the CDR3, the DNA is TGTGCCAGCAGTTTAAGGACAGGGCTTGGCTACACCTTC. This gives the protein CASSLRTGLGYTF.

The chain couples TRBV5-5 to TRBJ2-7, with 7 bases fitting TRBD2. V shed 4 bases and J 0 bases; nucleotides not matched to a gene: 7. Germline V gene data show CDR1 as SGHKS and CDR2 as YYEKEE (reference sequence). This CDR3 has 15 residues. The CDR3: CASSLLRTSSYEQYF. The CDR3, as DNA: TGTGCCAGCAGCCTATTACGGACTAGCTCCTACGAGCAGTACTTC.

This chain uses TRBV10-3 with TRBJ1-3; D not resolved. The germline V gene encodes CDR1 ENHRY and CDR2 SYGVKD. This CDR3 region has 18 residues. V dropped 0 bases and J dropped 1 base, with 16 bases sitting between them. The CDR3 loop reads CAISESGLGKVSGNTIYF. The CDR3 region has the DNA TGTGCCATCAGTGAGTCGGGGTTAGGGAAGGTTTCTGGAAACACCATATATTTT.

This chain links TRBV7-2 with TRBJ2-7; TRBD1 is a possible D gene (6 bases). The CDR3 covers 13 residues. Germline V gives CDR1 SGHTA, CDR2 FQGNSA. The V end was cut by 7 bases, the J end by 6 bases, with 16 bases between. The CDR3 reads CASKAGERLEQYF. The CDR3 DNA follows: TGTGCCAGCAAGGCAGGGGAGAGGCTCGAGCAGTACTTC.

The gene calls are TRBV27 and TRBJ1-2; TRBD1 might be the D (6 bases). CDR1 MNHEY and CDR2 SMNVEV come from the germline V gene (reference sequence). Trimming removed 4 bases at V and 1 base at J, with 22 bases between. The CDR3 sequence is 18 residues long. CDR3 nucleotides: TGTGCCAGCAGTTCTCGCCTCGGGGGGGGCGCTTTTAACTATGGCTACACCTTC. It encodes CASSSRLGGGAFNYGYTF.